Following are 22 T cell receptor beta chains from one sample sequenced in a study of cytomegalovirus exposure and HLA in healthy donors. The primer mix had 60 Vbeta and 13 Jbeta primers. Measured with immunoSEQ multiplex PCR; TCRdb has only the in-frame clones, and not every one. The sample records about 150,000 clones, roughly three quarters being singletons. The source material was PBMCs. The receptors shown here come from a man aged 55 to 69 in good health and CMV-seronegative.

The CDR3 is CASHIPGQKNTEAFF. The CDR3 DNA reads as TGTGCCAGCCATATACCGGGACAGAAGAACACTGAAGCTTTCTTT. V and J are TRBV6-6 and TRBJ1-1; 7 bases align to TRBD1. The germline gives CDR1 MNHNY, CDR2 SVGAGI (reference sequence). The CDR3 sequence is 15 residues long. The V segment lost 8 bases and the J segment 1 base; nucleotides outside the gene matches: 10.

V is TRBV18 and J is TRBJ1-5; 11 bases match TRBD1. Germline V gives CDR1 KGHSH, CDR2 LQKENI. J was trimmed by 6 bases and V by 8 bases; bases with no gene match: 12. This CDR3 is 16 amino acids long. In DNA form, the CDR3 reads TGTGCCAGCACCAGTATTGGGACAGGGGGGGGTCAGCCCCAGCATTTT. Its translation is CASTSIGTGGGQPQHF.

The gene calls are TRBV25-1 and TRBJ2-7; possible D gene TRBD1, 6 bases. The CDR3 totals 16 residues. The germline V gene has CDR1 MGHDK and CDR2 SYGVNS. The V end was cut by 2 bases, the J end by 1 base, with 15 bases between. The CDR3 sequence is CASSEGSGQLSYEQYF. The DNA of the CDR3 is TGTGCCAGCAGTGAAGGGTCAGGACAGCTATCCTACGAGCAGTACTTC.

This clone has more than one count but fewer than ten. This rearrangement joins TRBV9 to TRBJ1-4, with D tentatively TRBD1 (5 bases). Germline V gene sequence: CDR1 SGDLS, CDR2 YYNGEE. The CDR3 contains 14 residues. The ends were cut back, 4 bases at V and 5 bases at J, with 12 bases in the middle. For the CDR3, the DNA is TGTGCCAGCAGCTATGACAGCTCGAATGAAAAACTGTTTTTT. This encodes CASSYDSSNEKLFF. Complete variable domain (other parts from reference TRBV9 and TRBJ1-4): DSGVTQTPKHLITATGQRVTLRCSPRSGDLSVYWYQQSLDQGLQFLIQYYNGEERAKGNILERFSAQQFPDLHSELNLSSLELGDSALYFCASSYDSSNEKLFFGSGTQLSVL.

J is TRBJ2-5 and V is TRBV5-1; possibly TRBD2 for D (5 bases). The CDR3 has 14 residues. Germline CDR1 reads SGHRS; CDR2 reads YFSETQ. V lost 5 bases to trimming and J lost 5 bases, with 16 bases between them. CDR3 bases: TGCGCCAGCAGGGCTTCATCAGGCGGGGAGACCCAGTACTTC. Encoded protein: CASRASSGGETQYF. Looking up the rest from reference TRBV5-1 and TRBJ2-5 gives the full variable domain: KAGVTQTPRYLIKTRGQQVTLSCSPISGHRSVSWYQQTPGQGLQFLFEYFSETQRNKGNFPGRFSGRQFSNSRSEMNVSTLELGDSALYLCASRASSGGETQYFGPGTRLLVL.

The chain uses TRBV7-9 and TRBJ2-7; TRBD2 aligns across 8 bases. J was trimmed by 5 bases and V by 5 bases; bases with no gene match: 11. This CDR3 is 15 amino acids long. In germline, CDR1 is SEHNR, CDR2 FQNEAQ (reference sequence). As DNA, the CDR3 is TGTGCCAGCAGCACAATCTCAATAGCGGGAAACGAGCAGTACTTC. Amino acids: CASSTISIAGNEQYF.

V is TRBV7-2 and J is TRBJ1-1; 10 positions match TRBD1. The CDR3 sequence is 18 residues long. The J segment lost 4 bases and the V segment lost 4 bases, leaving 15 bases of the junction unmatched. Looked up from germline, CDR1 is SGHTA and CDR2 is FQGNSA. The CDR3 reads CASSSPRGTGEHSTEAFF. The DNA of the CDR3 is TGTGCCAGCAGCTCCCCCCGGGGGACAGGGGAACATAGCACTGAAGCTTTCTTT.

The CDR3, as DNA: TGTGCCAGCTCCAGCGGCCCTAACTATGGCTACACCTTC. Residues: CASSSGPNYGYTF. V usage is TRBV2 and J usage is TRBJ1-2; D gene uncertain. V was pared by 8 bases and J by 0 bases, with 10 bases between. Looked up from germline, CDR1 is SNHLY and CDR2 is FYNNEI. This CDR3 is 13 amino acids long. Together with reference TRBV2 and TRBJ1-2, the CDR3 gives the full variable domain: EPEVTQTPSHQVTQMGQEVILRCVPISNHLYFYWYRQILGQKVEFLVSFYNNEISEKSEIFDDQFSVERPDGSNFTLKIRSTKLEDSAMYFCASSSGPNYGYTFGSGTRLTVV.

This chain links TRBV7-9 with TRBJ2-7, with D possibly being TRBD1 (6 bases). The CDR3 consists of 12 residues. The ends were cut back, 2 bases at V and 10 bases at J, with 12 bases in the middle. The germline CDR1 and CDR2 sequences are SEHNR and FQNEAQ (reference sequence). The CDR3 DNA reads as TGTGCCAGCAGCTTAAGGACAGTTACTCAGTACTTC. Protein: CASSLRTVTQYF.

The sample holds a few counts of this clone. Here the CDR3 DNA reads TGCAGCGTCCACGTCCCGGGACAGGGTTACTATGGCTACACCTTC. It codes for CSVHVPGQGYYGYTF. This rearrangement joins TRBV29-1 to TRBJ1-2; 9 bases map to TRBD1. CDR1 and CDR2 (germline): SQVTM, ANQGSEA. There are 15 residues in the CDR3. With 6 bases clipped from V and 3 bases from J, the junction kept 11 bases outside the gene matches.

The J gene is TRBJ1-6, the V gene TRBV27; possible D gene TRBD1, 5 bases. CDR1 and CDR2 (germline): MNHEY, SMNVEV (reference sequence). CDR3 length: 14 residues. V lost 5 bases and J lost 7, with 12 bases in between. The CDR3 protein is CASSPQGWNSPLHF. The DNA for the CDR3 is TGTGCCAGCAGTCCCCAGGGATGGAATTCACCCCTCCACTTT.

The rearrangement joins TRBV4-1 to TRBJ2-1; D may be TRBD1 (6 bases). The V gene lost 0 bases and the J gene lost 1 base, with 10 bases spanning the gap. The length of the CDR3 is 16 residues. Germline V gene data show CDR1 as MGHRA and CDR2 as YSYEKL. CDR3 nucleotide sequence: TGCGCCAGCAGCCAAGATCAAGGGGGTTCCTACAATGAGCAGTTCTTC. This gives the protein CASSQDQGGSYNEQFF.

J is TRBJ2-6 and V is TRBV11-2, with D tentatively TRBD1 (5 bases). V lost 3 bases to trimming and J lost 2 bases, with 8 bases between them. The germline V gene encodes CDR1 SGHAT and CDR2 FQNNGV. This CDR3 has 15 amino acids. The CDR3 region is CASSFSRAGANVLTF. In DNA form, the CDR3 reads TGTGCCAGCAGCTTCTCCAGGGCTGGGGCCAACGTCCTGACTTTC.

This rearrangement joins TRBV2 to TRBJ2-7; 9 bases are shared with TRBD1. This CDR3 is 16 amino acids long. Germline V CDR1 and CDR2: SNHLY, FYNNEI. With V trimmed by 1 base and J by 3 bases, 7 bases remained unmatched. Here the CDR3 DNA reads TGTGCCAGCAGTGAAGGGCGGGGGACAGGGCTCTACGAGCAGTACTTC. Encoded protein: CASSEGRGTGLYEQYF.

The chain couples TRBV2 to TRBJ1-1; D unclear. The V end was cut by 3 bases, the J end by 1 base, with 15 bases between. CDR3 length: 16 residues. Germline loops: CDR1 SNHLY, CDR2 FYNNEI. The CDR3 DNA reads TGTGCCAGCAGTGATGGATGGGCTCCAGGGAACACTGAAGCTTTCTTT. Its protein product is CASSDGWAPGNTEAFF.

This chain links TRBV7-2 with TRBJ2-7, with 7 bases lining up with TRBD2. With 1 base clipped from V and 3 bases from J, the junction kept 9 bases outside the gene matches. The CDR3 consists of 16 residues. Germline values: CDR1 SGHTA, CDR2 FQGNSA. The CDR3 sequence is CASSLDPSGTYYEQYF. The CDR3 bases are TGTGCCAGCAGCTTAGATCCCAGCGGGACTTACTACGAGCAGTACTTC.

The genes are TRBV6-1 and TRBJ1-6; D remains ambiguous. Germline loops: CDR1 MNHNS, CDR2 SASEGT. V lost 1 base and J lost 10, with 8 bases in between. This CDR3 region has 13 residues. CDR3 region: CASSEGRYSPLHF. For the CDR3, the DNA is TGTGCCAGCAGTGAAGGGAGGTACTCACCCCTCCACTTT.

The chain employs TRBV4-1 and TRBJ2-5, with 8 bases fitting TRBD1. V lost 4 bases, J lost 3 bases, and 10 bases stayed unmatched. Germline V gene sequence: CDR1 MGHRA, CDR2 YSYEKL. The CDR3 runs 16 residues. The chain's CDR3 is CASSPLTGQVKETQYF. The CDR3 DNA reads TGCGCCAGCAGCCCCCTTACGGGACAGGTAAAAGAGACCCAGTACTTC.

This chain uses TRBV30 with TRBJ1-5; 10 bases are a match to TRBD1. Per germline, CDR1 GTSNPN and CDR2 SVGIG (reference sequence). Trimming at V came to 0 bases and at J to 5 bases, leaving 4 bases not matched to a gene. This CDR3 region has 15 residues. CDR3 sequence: CAWSVTGGKDQPQHF. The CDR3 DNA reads TGTGCCTGGAGTGTGACAGGGGGCAAAGATCAGCCCCAGCATTTT.

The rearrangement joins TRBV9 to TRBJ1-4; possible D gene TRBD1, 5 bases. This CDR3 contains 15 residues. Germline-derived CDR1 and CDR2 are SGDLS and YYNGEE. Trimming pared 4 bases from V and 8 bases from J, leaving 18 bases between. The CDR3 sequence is CASSRGGVQVEKLFF. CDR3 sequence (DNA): TGTGCCAGCAGCCGGGGGGGGGTCCAAGTCGAAAAACTGTTTTTT.

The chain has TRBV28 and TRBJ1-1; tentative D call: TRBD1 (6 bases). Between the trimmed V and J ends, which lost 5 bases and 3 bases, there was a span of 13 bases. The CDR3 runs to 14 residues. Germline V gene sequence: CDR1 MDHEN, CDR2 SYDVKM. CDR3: CASSLEGGDTEAFF. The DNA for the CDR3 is TGTGCCAGCAGTCTTGAGGGGGGGGACACTGAAGCTTTCTTT. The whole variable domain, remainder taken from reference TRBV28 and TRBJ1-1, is DVKVTQSSRYLVKRTGEKVFLECVQDMDHENMFWYRQDPGLGLRLIYFSYDVKMKEKGDIPEGYSVSREKKERFSLILESASTNQTSMYLCASSLEGGDTEAFFGQGTRLTVV.

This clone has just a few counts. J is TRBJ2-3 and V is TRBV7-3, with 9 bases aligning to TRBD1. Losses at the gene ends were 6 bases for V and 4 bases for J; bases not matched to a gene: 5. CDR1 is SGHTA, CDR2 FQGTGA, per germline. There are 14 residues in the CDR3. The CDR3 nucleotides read TGTGCCAGCAGTAAAGGGACAGGGCCAGATACGCAGTATTTT. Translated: CASSKGTGPDTQYF.